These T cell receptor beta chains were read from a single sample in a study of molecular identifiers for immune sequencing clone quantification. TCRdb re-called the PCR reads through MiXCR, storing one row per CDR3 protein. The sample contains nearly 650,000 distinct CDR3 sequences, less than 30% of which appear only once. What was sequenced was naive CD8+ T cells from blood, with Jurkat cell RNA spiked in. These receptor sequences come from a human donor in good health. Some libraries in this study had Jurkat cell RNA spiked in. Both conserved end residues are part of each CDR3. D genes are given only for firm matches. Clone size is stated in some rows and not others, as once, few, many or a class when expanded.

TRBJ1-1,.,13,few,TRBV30,CAWRDTENTEAFF,TGTGCCTGGAGGGATACAGAGAACACTGAAGCTTTCTTT
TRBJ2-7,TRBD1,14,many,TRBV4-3,CASSQGTGKDEQYF,TGCGCCAGCAGCCAGGGGACAGGGAAAGACGAGCAGTACTTC
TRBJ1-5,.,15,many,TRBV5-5,CASNPWYGGNQPQHF,TGTGCCAGCAACCCTTGGTATGGCGGGAATCAGCCCCAGCATTTT
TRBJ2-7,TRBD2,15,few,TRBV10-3,CAITGGRGIPYEQYF,TGTGCCATCACCGGCGGGAGGGGCATCCCCTACGAGCAGTACTTC
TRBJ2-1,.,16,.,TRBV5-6,CASSLIPDLLMNGQFF,TGTGCCAGCAGCTTGATACCCGACCTATTAATGAATGGGCAGTTCTTC
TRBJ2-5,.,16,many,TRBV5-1,CASSWTSVTAGETQYF,TGCGCCAGCAGCTGGACCTCAGTGACTGCGGGAGAGACCCAGTACTTC
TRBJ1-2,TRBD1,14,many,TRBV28,CASSQHTGAPGYTF,TGTGCCAGCAGTCAACACACAGGGGCGCCAGGCTACACCTTC
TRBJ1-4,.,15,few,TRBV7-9,CASSLATDPDEKLFF,TGTGCCAGCAGCTTAGCGACAGATCCCGATGAAAAACTGTTTTTT
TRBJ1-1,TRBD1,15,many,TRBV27,CASSLSGQGYTEAFF,TGTGCCAGCAGCCTCTCGGGACAGGGGTACACTGAAGCTTTCTTT
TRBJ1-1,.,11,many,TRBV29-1,CSVEELTEAFF,TGCAGCGTTGAAGAACTCACTGAAGCTTTCTTT
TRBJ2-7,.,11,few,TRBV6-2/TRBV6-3,CASRYSSEQYF,TGTGCCAGCAGGTATAGCTCCGAGCAGTACTTC
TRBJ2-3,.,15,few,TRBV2,CASSHGGGSTDTQYF,TGTGCCAGCAGCCACGGAGGGGGTAGTACAGATACGCAGTATTTT
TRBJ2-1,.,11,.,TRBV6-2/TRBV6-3,CASKVAFEQFF,TGTGCCAGCAAGGTAGCCTTTGAGCAGTTCTTC
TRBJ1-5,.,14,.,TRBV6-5,CASSATILQEPQHF,TGTGCCAGCAGTGCCACCATCCTACAGGAGCCCCAGCATTTT
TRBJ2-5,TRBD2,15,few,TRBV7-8,CASSLPGLAEETQYF,TGTGCCAGCAGCTTGCCGGGACTAGCGGAAGAGACCCAGTACTTC
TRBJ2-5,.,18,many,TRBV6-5,CASSYSYEPGARQETQYF,TGTGCCAGCAGTTACTCCTACGAGCCAGGGGCGCGGCAAGAGACCCAGTACTTC
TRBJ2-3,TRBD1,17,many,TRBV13,CASSLEYGTGMTDTQYF,TGTGCCAGCAGCTTAGAGTATGGGACAGGGATGACAGATACGCAGTATTTT
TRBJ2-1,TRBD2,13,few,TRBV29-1,CSVDSAGGDEQFF,TGCAGCGTTGATAGTGCGGGAGGCGATGAGCAGTTCTTC
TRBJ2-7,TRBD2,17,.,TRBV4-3,CASSQHLRPAGAYEQYF,TGCGCCAGCAGCCAACATCTGCGTCCAGCGGGAGCCTACGAGCAGTACTTC
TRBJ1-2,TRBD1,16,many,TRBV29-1,CSVEGTQTGRLNGYTF,TGCAGCGTTGAAGGCACCCAGACAGGGAGGTTGAATGGCTACACCTTC
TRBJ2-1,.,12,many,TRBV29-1,CSVVGPLDEQFF,TGCAGCGTTGTAGGTCCCTTGGATGAGCAGTTCTTC
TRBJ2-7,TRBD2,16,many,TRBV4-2,CASSLAGTSGNYEQYF,TGTGCCAGCAGCCTCGCCGGGACTAGCGGGAATTACGAGCAGTACTTC
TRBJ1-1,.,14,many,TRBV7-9,CASSLGQSDSEAFF,TGTGCCAGCAGCTTGGGGCAGAGCGACAGTGAAGCTTTCTTT
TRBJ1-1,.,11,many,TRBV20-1,CSAPVGAEAFF,TGCAGTGCCCCGGTTGGAGCTGAGGCTTTCTTT
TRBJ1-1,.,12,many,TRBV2,CASSEGRTEAFF,TGTGCCAGCAGTGAAGGACGGACTGAAGCTTTCTTT
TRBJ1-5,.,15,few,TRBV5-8,CASSLAYSSNQPQHF,TGTGCCAGCAGCTTGGCGTATAGCAGCAATCAGCCCCAGCATTTT
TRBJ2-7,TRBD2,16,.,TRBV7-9,CASSLVAGDLSYEQYF,TGTGCCAGCAGCTTAGTGGCGGGGGACCTCTCCTACGAGCAGTACTTC
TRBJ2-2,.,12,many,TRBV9,CASSVGLGELFF,TGTGCCAGCAGCGTAGGGCTCGGGGAGCTGTTTTTT